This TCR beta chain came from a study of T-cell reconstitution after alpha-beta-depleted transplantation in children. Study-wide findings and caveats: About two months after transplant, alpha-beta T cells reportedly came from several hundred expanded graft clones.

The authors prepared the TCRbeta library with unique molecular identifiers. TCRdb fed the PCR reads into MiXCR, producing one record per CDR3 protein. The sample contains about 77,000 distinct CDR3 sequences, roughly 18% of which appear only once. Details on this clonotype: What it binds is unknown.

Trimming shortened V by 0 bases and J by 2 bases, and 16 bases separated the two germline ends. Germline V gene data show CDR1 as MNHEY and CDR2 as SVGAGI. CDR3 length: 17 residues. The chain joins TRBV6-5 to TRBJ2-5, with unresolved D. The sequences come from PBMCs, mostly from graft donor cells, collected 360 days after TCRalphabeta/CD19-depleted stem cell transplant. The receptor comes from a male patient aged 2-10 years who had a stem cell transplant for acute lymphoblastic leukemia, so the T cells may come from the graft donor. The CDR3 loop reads CASSYSSVTVFQETQYF. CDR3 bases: TGTGCCAGCAGTTACTCATCCGTCACAGTGTTTCAAGAGACCCAGTACTTC.